Presented here are 16 T cell receptor beta chains from one specimen sequenced in a study of T cells in Graves' hyperthyroidism and ophthalmopathy. Amplification targeted TCR beta CDR3 regions from RNA transcripts. With the HTBI primer set, the TCR CDR3 went through a first round of RT-PCR. TCRdb recomputed calls from the multiplex PCR reads with MiXCR, one row per CDR3 protein. The sample has some 440,000 distinct CDR3 sequences, about a sixth seen once. The sample comprised blood. The receptors originated from a woman aged 18-29 years with Graves' hyperthyroidism.

Only one count was recorded for this clonotype. The chain couples TRBV25-1 to TRBJ2-1; D may correspond to TRBD1 or TRBD2 (7 bases each). Trimming left V 6 bases short and J 4 bases short, with 28 bases between. The length of the CDR3 is 19 residues. The germline V gene encodes CDR1 MGHDK and CDR2 SYGVNS. The DNA of the CDR3 is TGTGCCAGCAGGGGAGGGCAGGGGGGCGCCAGGAGCCTTTACAATGAGCAGTTCTTC. As protein: CASRGGQGGARSLYNEQFF.

This clonotype was counted many times. V is TRBV12-3 or TRBV12-4 and J is TRBJ2-2; the D is unclear. The CDR3 spans 13 residues. V shed 6 bases and J shed 5 bases, with 10 bases lying between them. The DNA for the CDR3 is TGTGCCAGCAGCCTTCGGGTTACCGGGGAGCTGTTTTTT. Encoded protein: CASSLRVTGELFF.

The chain recombines TRBV29-1 with TRBJ1-1; 7 nucleotides align to TRBD1. The junction had 12 bases not matched to a gene; V was cut back by 8 bases and J by 6 bases. The CDR3 has 13 residues. Germline V lookup: CDR1 SQVTM, CDR2 ANQGSEA. This CDR3 is CSPVRQGESEAFF. The CDR3 DNA reads TGCAGCCCCGTAAGACAGGGAGAATCTGAAGCTTTCTTT.

This clonotype was seen a handful of times. The rearrangement joins TRBV7-9 to TRBJ2-1; 8 bases align to TRBD2. V trimming: 5 bases; J trimming: 4 bases; junction bases outside the gene matches: 7. The germline CDR1 and CDR2 sequences are SEHNR and FQNEAQ (reference sequence). The CDR3 has 15 residues. In DNA, the CDR3 is TGTGCCAGCAGCCCTCAGCGGGGGATGTACAATGAGCAGTTCTTC. Amino acid sequence: CASSPQRGMYNEQFF.

This clonotype was counted between two and nine times. The chain couples TRBV15 to TRBJ1-5; D may be TRBD1 (6 bases). V lost 3 bases and J lost 6, with 15 bases in between. CDR3 size: 15 residues. From germline, CDR1 is LNHNV and CDR2 YYDKDF (reference sequence). CDR3 sequence reads: CATSRSSGVSQPQHF. For the CDR3, the DNA is TGTGCCACCAGCAGGTCCTCAGGGGTCTCTCAGCCCCAGCATTTT.

This clonotype was observed at least ten times. This chain connects TRBV20-1 to TRBJ2-1, with 10 bases that match TRBD2. J lost 8 bases, V lost 4 bases, and 8 bases had no gene match. The V gene's germline CDR1 is DFQATT and CDR2 SNEGSKA (reference sequence). This CDR3 has 14 amino acids. Here the CDR3 reads CSATAGGPFYEQFF. The CDR3 nucleotides are TGCAGTGCTACAGCGGGGGGGCCGTTCTATGAGCAGTTCTTC.

This clonotype has at least ten counts. The rearrangement links TRBV14 to TRBJ2-3; 11 nucleotides match TRBD2. The junction had 5 bases not matched to a gene; V was cut back by 1 base and J by 2 bases. The CDR3 runs 17 residues. Germline lookup yields CDR1 SGHDN and CDR2 FVKESK. The chain's CDR3 is CASSQGPLAGDTDTQYF. CDR3 in DNA: TGTGCCAGCAGCCAAGGCCCACTAGCGGGAGACACAGATACGCAGTATTTT.

Ten or more counts support this clonotype. The chain has TRBV2 and TRBJ2-4, with 7 bases lining up with TRBD1. J lost 3 bases, V lost 7 bases, and 6 bases had no gene match. Germline CDR1 SNHLY, CDR2 FYNNEI. The CDR3 contains 14 residues. The CDR3 region is CASMNRGVKNIQYF. The CDR3, as DNA: TGTGCCAGCATGAACAGGGGAGTCAAAAACATTCAGTACTTC.

At least ten counts were recorded for this clonotype. The chain couples TRBV2 to TRBJ2-6, with TRBD2 as a possible D gene (5 bases). V was trimmed by 7 bases and J by 2 bases, leaving 6 bases between them. Germline CDR1 is SNHLY and CDR2 is FYNNEI. CDR3 size: 13 residues. The DNA for the CDR3 is TGTGCCAGCACGGAGGCTGGGGCCAACGTCCTGACTTTC. Translation gives CASTEAGANVLTF. Full variable domain (outside the CDR3, taken from reference TRBV2 and TRBJ2-6): EPEVTQTPSHQVTQMGQEVILRCVPISNHLYFYWYRQILGQKVEFLVSFYNNEISEKSEIFDDQFSVERPDGSNFTLKIRSTKLEDSAMYFCASTEAGANVLTFGAGSRLTVL.

There are many counts of this clonotype. The chain links TRBV24-1 to TRBJ2-2, with a possible D match to TRBD2 (5 bases). V was shortened by 5 bases and J by 4 bases, with 10 bases between the two germline ends. The CDR3 spans 14 residues. Germline V gene sequence: CDR1 KGHDR, CDR2 SFDVKD. The CDR3 coding sequence is TGTGCCACCAGTGCCGGTGGAGGCACCGGGGAGCTGTTTTTT. This translates into CATSAGGGTGELFF.

This clonotype appeared many times. The J gene is TRBJ2-3, the V gene TRBV7-2; 8 bases line up with TRBD1. This CDR3 has 15 residues. The ends lost 5 bases at V and 1 base at J; junction bases unmatched: 5. Germline assignment: CDR1 SGHTA and CDR2 FQGNSA. CDR3 loop: CASSRQGFRTDTQYF. CDR3 in DNA: TGTGCCAGCAGCCGACAGGGGTTCCGCACAGATACGCAGTATTTT.

This clonotype was recorded once. The chain links TRBV6-1 to TRBJ1-1, with 8 bases lining up with TRBD1. CDR1 and CDR2 from the germline V gene are MNHNS and SASEGT. This CDR3 is built from 15 residues. With 6 bases clipped from V and 5 bases from J, the junction kept 11 bases outside the gene matches. As DNA, the CDR3 is TGTGCCAGCAGCCCTTGGACAGGGTTGTTTACTGAAGCTTTCTTT. Protein: CASSPWTGLFTEAFF.

Many counts were recorded for this clonotype. The rearrangement links TRBV10-3 to TRBJ2-2, with a weak D call TRBD1 (6 bases). CDR1 and CDR2 from the germline V gene are ENHRY and SYGVKD. V lost 3 bases and J 5 bases, leaving 10 bases between the germline ends. The CDR3 is made up of 14 amino acids. In nucleotides, the CDR3 is TGTGCCATCAGTGACCGGACAGAGACCGGGGAGCTGTTTTTT. Protein: CAISDRTETGELFF.

The V and J genes are TRBV5-1 and TRBJ2-5, with D possibly TRBD2 on 5 matching bases. Germline V CDR1 and CDR2: SGHRS, YFSETQ. V lost 1 base, J lost 4 bases, and 11 bases lay in between. The CDR3 is made up of 14 amino acids. CDR3 bases: TGCGCCAGCAGCTTGAACGGGAACCCAGAGACCCAGTACTTC. Translating gives CASSLNGNPETQYF.

This clonotype has a count of ten or more. The V call is TRBV27, the J call TRBJ1-1, with no clear D. The CDR3 length is 19 residues. The V gene's germline CDR1 is MNHEY and CDR2 SMNVEV (reference sequence). V dropped 0 bases and J dropped 0 bases, with 20 bases sitting between them. CDR3 DNA: TGTGCCAGCAGTTTATCCTTTCCGGGCCCTCACCCCATGAACACTGAAGCTTTCTTT. This encodes CASSLSFPGPHPMNTEAFF.

This clonotype was seen many times. V gene TRBV12-3 or TRBV12-4 combines with J gene TRBJ2-3, with 14 bases aligning to TRBD2. CDR3 length equals 18 residues. Losses at the gene ends were 5 bases for V and 2 bases for J; bases not matched to a gene: 9. The CDR3 DNA reads TGTGCCAGCAGTAGCGGACTAGCGGGAGGCACACTCACAGATACGCAGTATTTT. It encodes CASSSGLAGGTLTDTQYF.